The 13 T cell receptor beta chains below all came from one sample that was sequenced in a study of tumor-infiltrating lymphocytes in primary liver carcinoma. Starting material of about 0.45 ug total RNA yielded TCR beta cDNA via a constant-region primer. Slightly modified ARM-PCR with three nested multiplex PCR rounds yielded TCR beta libraries. Forward primers for TRBV1-TRBV30 and a C-beta reverse primer served the first two PCR rounds, at approximately 10 cycles each. TCRdb processed the multiplex PCR reads anew with MiXCR; each CDR3 protein has one entry. Seen here are 55,000 to 65,000 distinct CDR3 sequences, less than 85% observed once, and the top ten hold approximately 50%. Starting material for RNA and DNA co-extraction consisted of 20-30 mg of unsorted bulk tissue. Sample: liver tumor tissue from sampling region 2. Subset described: tumor region T2, inferior pole. These receptors were taken from a man aged 40-49 years with primary liver carcinoma and hepatitis B virus infection.

With regard to this clonotype: Germline is not matched at one junction end, which may reflect a read error. The chain recombines TRBV11-2 with TRBJ2-3; 8 bases align to TRBD2. Germline V gives CDR1 SGHAT, CDR2 FQNNGV. The CDR3 sequence is 16 residues long. CDR3 in amino acids: CASSLKSGRLTDTQYF. CDR3 sequence (DNA): TGTGCCAGCAGCTTAAAAAGCGGGAGATTAACAGATACACAGTATTTT.

This clonotype has at least ten counts. The chain carries TRBV28 and TRBJ1-1, with D possibly being TRBD1 (6 bases). V lost 2 bases to trimming and J lost 8 bases, with 15 bases between them. The CDR3 consists of 14 residues. Per the germline V gene, CDR1 is MDHEN and CDR2 is SYDVKM. DNA of the CDR3: TGTGCCAGCAGTTTAGGGGTTAGGGGGACCGAAGCTTTCTTT. Its protein is CASSLGVRGTEAFF.

With regard to this clonotype: The conserved final phenylalanine or tryptophan is absent from the CDR3, which likely points to a read error. Because the CDR3's place on the DNA is in doubt, the DNA is left out and the CDR3 is given as listed by TCRdb. This chain links TRBV12-3 or TRBV12-4 with TRBJ1-2; the D call TRBD1 from the table was never checked on the DNA. Inclusive of both ends, the CDR3 amounts to 15 amino acids. CDR3 amino acids: CASSFTGDPNYGCAL.

This clonotype was counted a few times. Given the absence of the conserved phenylalanine or tryptophan at the CDR3 end, a read error is likely. V is TRBV12-3 or TRBV12-4 and J is TRBJ2-3; no definite D call. The CDR3 consists of 15 residues. DNA for the CDR3: TGTGCCAGCAGCCCGAGCTCTGAGCGCACAGATTCGCAGTATTTA. It is translated as CASSPSSERTDSQYL.

As regards this clonotype: One end of the junction is discordant with germline, which a read error may explain. The V and J genes are TRBV12-3 or TRBV12-4 and TRBJ1-2; D might be TRBD1 (5 bases). The CDR3 totals 14 residues. The CDR3 region is CASSPSGTNYGCTF. Written as DNA, the CDR3 is TGTGCCAGCAGCCCCTCGGGGACTAACTATGGCTGCACCTTC.

With regard to this clonotype: No conserved phenylalanine or tryptophan is present at the end of the CDR3, so a read error is the likely explanation. The limits of the CDR3 on the DNA are not certain, so only TCRdb's listed CDR3 is given. The chain has TRBV29-1 and TRBJ1-1; the table gives TRBD1 as D, unverified against the DNA. Germline V gives CDR1 SQVTM, CDR2 ANQGSEA. A total of 12 residues make up the CDR3, ends included. The CDR3 sequence: CSVEEQDDAASY.

On this clonotype: A single base separates this from a much larger clone, so it may be a read error. The CDR3, as DNA: TGTGCCAGCAACCCCGGGACAGGGGGCAACTACGAGCAGTACTTC. Its protein product is CASNPGTGGNYEQYF. V is TRBV11-3 and J is TRBJ2-7; 12 bases agree with TRBD1. The CDR3 extends over 15 amino acids. Germline CDR1 reads SGHNT; CDR2 reads YENEEA. V trimming: 7 bases; J trimming: 3 bases; junction bases outside the gene matches: 7.

Concerning this clonotype itself: Just one base apart from a much larger clone, this may be a read error. The chain carries TRBV19 and TRBJ2-1; possibly TRBD1 for D (6 bases). This CDR3 spans 15 amino acids. Germline V gene sequence: CDR1 LNHDA, CDR2 SQIVND (reference sequence). V was trimmed by 7 bases and J by 6 bases, leaving 19 bases between them. The DNA for the CDR3 is TGTGCCAGTAATATCGCACAGGGTAACCTCAATGAGCAGTTCTTC. Residues: CASNIAQGNLNEQFF. The full variable domain, completed using reference TRBV19 and TRBJ2-1, is DGGITQSPKYLFRKEGQNVTLSCEQNLNHDAMYWYRQDPGQGLRLIYYSQIVNDFQKGDIAEGYSVSREKKESFPLTVTSAQKNPTAFYLCASNIAQGNLNEQFFGPGTRLTVL.

In this sample, this clonotype turned up a few times. This sequence joins TRBV7-9 and TRBJ2-7; TRBD1 is a possible D gene (5 bases). The length of the CDR3 is 14 residues. Germline assignment: CDR1 SEHNR and CDR2 FQNEAQ (reference sequence). The ends were cut back, 6 bases at V and 12 bases at J, with 24 bases in the middle. The CDR3 loop is CASRLPQGANVLYF. In DNA, the CDR3 is TGTGCCAGCAGATTACCGCAGGGTGCTAATGTATTGTACTTC.

In this sample, this clonotype turned up once. The rearrangement uses TRBV6-2 or TRBV6-3 and TRBJ2-5; TRBD1 matches 9 bases. The length of the CDR3 is 15 residues. V lost 4 bases and J lost 0; bases outside the gene matches: 3. Per the germline V gene, CDR1 is MNHEY and CDR2 is SVGEGT. The CDR3, as DNA: TGTGCCAGCAGTTTCACAGGGGGCTACCAAGAGACCCAGTACTTC. This sequence encodes CASSFTGGYQETQYF.

This clonotype was recorded many times. V usage is TRBV12-3 or TRBV12-4 and J usage is TRBJ1-5, with 10 bases lining up with TRBD1. V lost 4 bases to trimming and J lost 3 bases; unmatched junction nucleotides: 6. This CDR3 comprises 16 residues. Written as DNA, the CDR3 is TGTGCCAGCAGTTCGAGGACAGGGGGTATCAATCAGCCCCAGCATTTT. It translates to CASSSRTGGINQPQHF.

The chain carries TRBV29-1 and TRBJ2-1, with D maybe TRBD2 (5 bases). Trimming took 5 bases from V and 11 from J, leaving 19 bases between them. Germline CDR1 is SQVTM and CDR2 is ANQGSEA. This CDR3 has 13 amino acids. CDR3 amino acids: CSVTMAGPGKQFF. The CDR3 region has the DNA TGCAGCGTTACCATGGCAGGCCCGGGGAAGCAGTTCTTC.

Concerning this clonotype: Because the CDR3 is missing its conserved closing phenylalanine or tryptophan, this is likely a read error. The chain employs TRBV11-2 and TRBJ1-1, with D perhaps TRBD1 (5 bases). Germline V gives CDR1 SGHAT, CDR2 FQNNGV. The CDR3 length is 13 residues. CDR3: CTSSLLEDNAAFL. The CDR3 bases are TGTACCAGCAGCTTGCTTGAGGACAATGCAGCTTTCCTT.